This T cell receptor beta chain appears in the sequencing data of a study of Graves' ophthalmopathy and Graves' hyperthyroidism. General study results and limits: A model built from 13 signatures distinguished ophthalmopathy from stable hyperthyroidism with approximately 89% sensitivity and 81.08% specificity.

Amplifying from RNA transcripts, the study obtained TCR beta CDR3 regions. The first-round RT-PCR employed HTBI primers together with the Qiagen OneStep RT-PCR kit. A multiplex PCR was then performed as the second round. Using its own MiXCR run on the multiplex PCR reads, TCRdb lists one record per CDR3 protein. Of around 520,000 distinct CDR3 sequences listed, roughly 39% were seen once; the top ten hold about 4.1%. Other autoimmune diseases, uncontrolled infections, pregnancy or lactation led to the exclusion of patients. Clinical symptoms, serum thyroxine, TRAb, thyroid ultrasound and orbital computed tomography determined diagnosis. Details on this clonotype: The antigen remains undetermined.

Germline V lookup: CDR1 MNHEY, CDR2 SVGEGT. The CDR3 runs to 16 residues. J gave up 3 bases and V 5 bases, and 8 bases lay outside the gene matches. The chain joins TRBV6-2 or TRBV6-3 to TRBJ1-5; 9 positions match TRBD1. This receptor was identified in an adult man with Graves' hyperthyroidism. The sequenced sample consisted of peripheral blood or thyroid tissue (not recorded which). The CDR3 nucleotides are TGTGCCAGCAGTACACCGGACAGGGGAGACAATCAGCCCCAGCATTTT. It codes for CASSTPDRGDNQPQHF.